These 29 T cell receptor beta chains were all obtained from the same sample, sequenced in a study of immune cell composition in non-small cell lung cancer. Here immunoSEQ multiplex PCR was the method, and the copy in TCRdb shows in-frame clones only, minus some. The top ten clones hold about 13% of a sample with about 1,400 clones, roughly 80% of them seen once. Sequenced sample: lung tumor tissue. The receptors stem from a human donor with non-small cell lung cancer.

The chain has TRBV4-1 and TRBJ1-1; possible D gene TRBD1, 6 bases. Trimming stripped 0 bases from V and 6 bases from J, with 17 bases between. CDR3 length equals 16 residues. Germline CDR1 MGHRA, CDR2 YSYEKL. In DNA form, the CDR3 reads TGCGCCAGCAGCCAAGAGATGGCAGGGGTGGTCGCTGAAGCTTTCTTT. Translating it yields CASSQEMAGVVAEAFF.

J is TRBJ1-3 and V is TRBV19; D ambiguous. Germline V gene lookup returns CDR1 LNHDA and CDR2 SQIVND (reference sequence). V was shortened by 9 bases and J by 4 bases, with 13 bases between the two germline ends. The CDR3 has 13 amino acids. CDR3: CASQETPGNTIYF. The CDR3 nucleotides are TGTGCCAGCCAGGAAACCCCCGGAAACACCATATATTTT.

CDR3 protein: CASSRREGSYNEQFF. The CDR3 region has the DNA TGTGCCAGCAGCCGACGGGAGGGGTCCTACAATGAGCAGTTCTTC. The chain employs TRBV7-2 and TRBJ2-1; 8 bases are shared with TRBD2. The CDR3 covers 15 residues. With V trimmed by 5 bases and J by 1 base, 4 bases remained unmatched. Germline CDR1 is SGHTA and CDR2 is FQGNSA.

This chain connects TRBV11-3 to TRBJ2-7, with D perhaps matching TRBD2 (5 bases). The germline CDR1 and CDR2 sequences are SGHNT and YENEEA. Between the trimmed V and J ends, which lost 0 bases and 1 base, there was a span of 13 bases. This CDR3 contains 16 residues. In nucleotides, the CDR3 is TGTGCCAGCAGCTTAGATGGGCAGGAGGATTCCTACGAGCAGTACTTC. Translation: CASSLDGQEDSYEQYF.

This clone is a singleton in its sample. The chain carries TRBV2 and TRBJ2-5; 7 bases align to TRBD2. The CDR3 totals 13 residues. V lost 8 bases, J lost 7 bases, and 10 bases stayed unmatched. Looked up from germline, CDR1 is SNHLY and CDR2 is FYNNEI. Written as DNA, the CDR3 is TGTGCCAGCCACTGGGAGGGATTTGGGACCCAGTACTTC. Amino acids: CASHWEGFGTQYF.

The chain joins TRBV7-3 to TRBJ2-1; 7 bases line up with TRBD2. Unmatched junction bases numbered 4, after V lost 5 bases and J lost 0 bases. CDR3 length: 15 amino acids. The germline CDR1 and CDR2 sequences are SGHTA and FQGTGA. The CDR3 sequence is CASSPSGNSYNEQFF. The CDR3 DNA reads TGTGCCAGCAGCCCGAGCGGGAACTCCTACAATGAGCAGTTCTTC. The variable domain in full, with the rest retrieved from reference TRBV7-3 and TRBJ2-1, is GAGVSQTPSNKVTEKGKYVELRCDPISGHTALYWYRQSLGQGPEFLIYFQGTGAADDSGLPNDRFFAVRPEGSVSTLKIQRTERGDSAVYLCASSPSGNSYNEQFFGPGTRLTVL.

The rearrangement links TRBV6-5 to TRBJ2-3, with D perhaps matching TRBD2 (5 bases). V lost 2 bases and J 3 bases, leaving 6 bases between the germline ends. The CDR3 loop spans 13 amino acids. Germline V gene sequence: CDR1 MNHEY, CDR2 SVGAGI. CDR3 sequence reads: CASSYEGTDTQYF. In DNA form, the CDR3 reads TGTGCCAGCAGTTACGAGGGTACAGATACGCAGTATTTT.

The rearrangement uses TRBV13 and TRBJ2-2; 7 bases are shared with TRBD1. CDR3 length: 13 residues. Germline CDR1 and CDR2: PRHDT and FYEKMQ (reference sequence). Trimming at V came to 9 bases and at J to 5 bases, leaving 6 bases not matched to a gene. The CDR3 DNA sequence: TGTGCCAGTAGACAGGGAAGGACCGGGGAGCTGTTTTTT. Encoded protein: CASRQGRTGELFF. Filled out from reference TRBV13 and TRBJ2-2, the complete variable domain reads AAGVIQSPRHLIKEKRETATLKCYPIPRHDTVYWYQQGPGQDPQFLISFYEKMQSDKGSIPDRFSAQQFSDYHSELNMSSLELGDSALYFCASRQGRTGELFFGEGSRLTVL.

The chain couples TRBV19 to TRBJ1-4; 12 bases agree with TRBD1. V dropped 8 bases and J dropped 4; count of bases not matched to a gene: 17. CDR1 and CDR2 (germline): LNHDA, SQIVND (reference sequence). This CDR3 is built from 19 residues. This CDR3 is CASSWYLPGTGGLNEKLFF. The CDR3 nucleotides read TGTGCCAGTTCCTGGTATCTCCCCGGGACAGGGGGCCTTAATGAAAAACTGTTTTTT.

The chain recombines TRBV19 with TRBJ2-1; TRBD1 matches 7 bases. Germline assignment: CDR1 LNHDA and CDR2 SQIVND (reference sequence). Unmatched junction bases numbered 11, after V lost 4 bases and J lost 5 bases. The CDR3 has 16 residues. The CDR3 spells CASSTFYGTVNNEQFF. The CDR3 DNA reads TGTGCCAGTAGTACCTTTTACGGGACAGTTAACAATGAGCAGTTCTTC.

The rearrangement links TRBV15 to TRBJ2-2; D is possibly TRBD2 (5 bases). CDR3 length: 16 amino acids. Germline CDR1 reads LNHNV; CDR2 reads YYDKDF (reference sequence). The V end was cut by 0 bases, the J end by 0 bases, with 8 bases between. This chain's CDR3 is CATSRDRDSNTGELFF. The CDR3 DNA sequence: TGTGCCACCAGCAGAGATCGGGATTCGAACACCGGGGAGCTGTTTTTT.

This chain links TRBV5-1 with TRBJ2-3; maybe TRBD1 (6 bases). Germline CDR1 and CDR2: SGHRS and YFSETQ. The ends were cut back, 0 bases at V and 0 bases at J, with 11 bases in the middle. CDR3 length: 16 residues. For the CDR3, the DNA is TGCGCCAGCAGCTTGGGGGCAGGGGACAGCACAGATACGCAGTATTTT. It is translated as CASSLGAGDSTDTQYF.

The chain uses TRBV10-3 and TRBJ2-1; 8 bases match TRBD2. With 8 bases clipped from V and 5 bases from J, the junction kept 5 bases outside the gene matches. The germline V gene encodes CDR1 ENHRY and CDR2 SYGVKD. The CDR3 covers 13 residues. CDR3 sequence reads: CAISSGGDNEQFF. CDR3 sequence (DNA): TGTGCCATCTCCTCGGGGGGGGACAATGAGCAGTTCTTC.

The genes are TRBV14 and TRBJ1-1; the match to TRBD1 covers 8 bases. This CDR3 is 16 amino acids long. Looked up from germline, CDR1 is SGHDN and CDR2 is FVKESK. Unmatched junction bases numbered 6, after V lost 1 base and J lost 2 bases. The CDR3 bases are TGTGCCAGCAGCCAAGCCTTAGGACAGGGCAACACTGAAGCTTTCTTT. It codes for CASSQALGQGNTEAFF.

The chain has TRBV7-8 and TRBJ1-5, with D possibly matching TRBD1 (6 bases). The V end was cut by 1 base, the J end by 5 bases, with 12 bases between. From germline, CDR1 is SGHVS and CDR2 FQNEAQ. This CDR3 is 15 amino acids long. The DNA for the CDR3 is TGTGCCAGCAGCTTAGGGGACACAGGGTATCAGCCCCAGCATTTT. Translation: CASSLGDTGYQPQHF.

The chain couples TRBV7-2 to TRBJ2-1; the match to TRBD2 covers 14 bases. The germline V gene has CDR1 SGHTA and CDR2 FQGNSA. J lost 4 bases, V lost 3 bases, and 5 bases had no gene match. The CDR3 spans 17 residues. The CDR3 nucleotides read TGTGCCAGCAGCTTGGGACTAGCGGGGGCCGCTTACAATGAGCAGTTCTTC. Protein: CASSLGLAGAAYNEQFF.

The rearrangement joins TRBV5-1 to TRBJ2-3, with 8 bases lining up with TRBD2. Germline values: CDR1 SGHRS, CDR2 YFSETQ. The CDR3 covers 19 residues. V was clipped by 3 bases and J by 0 bases; unmatched bases: 15. CDR3 sequence reads: CASSSQREWGLRSTDTQYF. In DNA form, the CDR3 reads TGCGCCAGCAGCTCCCAGCGGGAGTGGGGTTTGAGGAGCACAGATACGCAGTATTTT.

The chain combines TRBV5-1 with TRBJ1-1, with 7 bases matching TRBD1. The germline gives CDR1 SGHRS, CDR2 YFSETQ. V lost 9 bases to trimming and J lost 1 base; unmatched junction nucleotides: 12. This CDR3 spans 15 amino acids. CDR3 residues: CATERTGAWNTEAFF. DNA of the CDR3: TGCGCCACGGAAAGAACAGGGGCCTGGAACACTGAAGCTTTCTTT.

The CDR3 region is CASSYPGTTNEKLFF. CDR3 DNA: TGTGCCAGCAGTTACCCCGGGACAACTAATGAAAAACTGTTTTTT. This chain connects TRBV6-6 to TRBJ1-4; no clear D. From germline, CDR1 is MNHNY and CDR2 SVGAGI (reference sequence). This CDR3 contains 15 residues. V shed 2 bases and J shed 0 bases, with 7 bases lying between them.

CDR3 coding DNA: TGCGCCAGCAGCCTCCGGGGGGTAGGGCTGTGGACAGATACGCAGTATTTT. Translating it yields CASSLRGVGLWTDTQYF. The rearrangement links TRBV5-1 to TRBJ2-3; 7 bases are shared with TRBD2. Germline assignment: CDR1 SGHRS and CDR2 YFSETQ. There are 17 residues in the CDR3. The junction had 14 bases not matched to a gene; V was cut back by 4 bases and J by 3 bases.

The rearrangement links TRBV30 to TRBJ2-5, with 9 bases identical to TRBD2. V shed 3 bases, J shed 5 bases, and the junction held 7 bases outside the gene matches. The CDR3 runs to 14 residues. Germline V lookup: CDR1 GTSNPN, CDR2 SVGIG (reference sequence). CDR3 protein: CAWRRAGGSETQYF. CDR3 DNA: TGTGCCTGGAGGAGAGCGGGAGGTTCGGAGACCCAGTACTTC.

The chain recombines TRBV29-1 with TRBJ2-3; D is perhaps TRBD1 (6 bases). The CDR3 runs to 13 residues. Germline V gene sequence: CDR1 SQVTM, CDR2 ANQGSEA. The V gene lost 3 bases and the J gene lost 4 bases, with 11 bases spanning the gap. Written as DNA, the CDR3 is TGCAGCGTTGACTCAGGGGTGTCAGATACGCAGTATTTT. It encodes CSVDSGVSDTQYF.

This clone was detected once. The J gene is TRBJ2-7, the V gene TRBV7-2; TRBD1 aligns across 11 bases. Germline lookup yields CDR1 SGHTA and CDR2 FQGNSA. The CDR3 length is 15 residues. Trimming at V came to 5 bases and at J to 2 bases, leaving 5 bases not matched to a gene. The CDR3 DNA is TGTGCCAGCAGCACCCGGACAGGGGGCCCCTACGAGCAGTACTTC. Translating it yields CASSTRTGGPYEQYF.

The CDR3, as DNA: TGCGCCAGCAGCCAAGAGGGGACAGGTAGGGATGAGCAGTTCTTC. It yields the protein CASSQEGTGRDEQFF. The chain recombines TRBV4-3 with TRBJ2-1, with TRBD1 identical over 8 bases. Germline V gene lookup returns CDR1 LGHNA and CDR2 YSLEER. J gave up 8 bases and V 0 bases, and 6 bases lay outside the gene matches. The CDR3 spans 15 residues.

This chain joins TRBV11-3 and TRBJ2-5; 7 bases are a match to TRBD2. Trimming at V came to 4 bases and at J to 4 bases, leaving 15 bases not matched to a gene. This CDR3 contains 17 residues. From germline, CDR1 is SGHNT and CDR2 YENEEA. Here the CDR3 reads CASSSIVLRELGETQYF. In DNA, the CDR3 is TGTGCCAGCAGCTCAATCGTCCTGCGGGAGCTAGGAGAGACCCAGTACTTC.

CDR3 amino acids: CASSLHTGELFF. The CDR3 nucleotides read TGTGCCAGCAGCCTCCACACCGGGGAGCTGTTTTTT. This chain connects TRBV11-3 to TRBJ2-2; D is unresolved. Between the trimmed V and J ends, which lost 5 bases and 3 bases, there was a span of 4 bases. The CDR3 runs to 12 residues. Germline V gene sequence: CDR1 SGHNT, CDR2 YENEEA.

The chain carries TRBV5-1 and TRBJ2-7, with 9 bases that match TRBD2. The CDR3 is made up of 15 amino acids. V was pared by 0 bases and J by 2 bases, with 3 bases of the junction left unmatched. CDR1 SGHRS and CDR2 YFSETQ come from the germline V gene. In nucleotides, the CDR3 is TGCGCCAGCAGCTTGGAAGGCGGGAGGGCCTACGAGCAGTACTTC. Its translation is CASSLEGGRAYEQYF.

V is TRBV5-1 and J is TRBJ2-3, with D perhaps matching TRBD1 (6 bases). The germline V and J ends were trimmed by 6 bases and 7 bases, with 9 bases remaining between them. The CDR3 extends over 11 amino acids. Germline V gives CDR1 SGHRS, CDR2 YFSETQ. DNA of the CDR3: TGCGCCAGCAAGGGGGAATATACGCAGTATTTT. Encoded protein: CASKGEYTQYF.

This clone was seen a single time. The V call is TRBV2, the J call TRBJ2-7; D may be TRBD1 (6 bases). V was clipped by 3 bases and J by 0 bases, with 9 bases between them. The CDR3 consists of 14 residues. Germline V gene sequence: CDR1 SNHLY, CDR2 FYNNEI. The CDR3 DNA reads as TGTGCCAGCAGTGAGAGGGGGAGCTCCTACGAGCAGTACTTC. It specifies CASSERGSSYEQYF.